The 20 T cell receptor beta chains given below trace back to one sample, sequenced in a study of CXCR3-negative and CXCR3-positive naive CD8 T cells. Study-wide results and caveats: Comparison of naive cells showed more hydrophobic TRB CDR3s in CXCR3-positive than in CXCR3-negative naive cells.

Preparation of TRB cDNA libraries relied on 5' RACE carrying UMI labels. Reprocessing the 5' RACE reads, TCRdb reports a single entry for every CDR3 protein and omits DNA. This listing includes under 90,000 distinct CDR3 sequences. These TCRs are of unknown antigen specificity. What was sequenced was naive CXCR3+ CD8+ T cells from blood. Subset noted: CD45RO-CCR7+CD27+CD95- naive CD8+ T cells expressing CXCR3 (TNR3+). The receptor source for this set is a human donor in good health. Some clones in this sample may be carry-over from other donors' samples.

The chain employs TRBV6-6 and TRBJ2-5; there is no DNA to check the TCRdb D call of TRBD1. This CDR3 spans 14 amino acids. Germline values: CDR1 MNHNY, CDR2 SVGAGI (reference sequence). This CDR3 is CASSSGPGGETQYF.

The V gene is TRBV29-1, the J gene TRBJ2-2; there is no DNA to check the TCRdb D call of TRBD2. Germline V gives CDR1 SQVTM, CDR2 ANQGSEA. There are 16 residues in the CDR3. The CDR3 sequence is CSVEDYEGRDTGELFF.

V gene TRBV7-6 combines with J gene TRBJ2-1. Germline-derived CDR1 and CDR2 are SGHVS and FNYEAQ. This CDR3 contains 13 residues. The CDR3 is CASTLAVYNEQFF.

The rearrangement links TRBV29-1 to TRBJ2-7. Germline V gene lookup returns CDR1 SQVTM and CDR2 ANQGSEA. The CDR3 sequence is 11 residues long. Here the CDR3 reads CSVEGKYEQYF.

The J gene is TRBJ2-3, the V gene TRBV28; with no DNA, the TCRdb D assignment of TRBD2 cannot be verified. The CDR3 runs to 18 residues. Germline CDR1 is MDHEN and CDR2 is SYDVKM. CDR3 region: CASSLSSGGTYFTDTQYF.

The V and J genes are TRBV28 and TRBJ1-6; TCRdb designates TRBD1, a call that cannot be tested without DNA. The CDR3 is 14 residues long. The germline gives CDR1 MDHEN, CDR2 SYDVKM. The CDR3 protein is CASSSNRGRSPLHF.

This chain links TRBV29-1 with TRBJ1-5; without DNA, the TCRdb call of TRBD1 cannot be checked. The germline V gene encodes CDR1 SQVTM and CDR2 ANQGSEA. This CDR3 has 11 amino acids. This CDR3 is CSVESGGAQHF.

The chain is built from TRBV12-3 or TRBV12-4 and TRBJ2-5; the D call of TRBD1 rests on TCRdb alone, since no DNA is present to check it. This CDR3 region has 15 residues. CDR3 amino acids: CASSPHRGPQETQYF.

V is TRBV5-1 and J is TRBJ2-2. Germline V gene lookup returns CDR1 SGHRS and CDR2 YFSETQ. This CDR3 spans 15 amino acids. The CDR3 loop is CASSQAGPNTGELFF.

This chain links TRBV7-8 with TRBJ1-4; TCRdb's D call of TRBD1 is untestable without DNA. The CDR3 has 13 residues. CDR1 and CDR2 from the germline V gene are SGHVS and FQNEAQ. CDR3 residues: CASSMGPTEKLFF.

The rearrangement links TRBV29-1 to TRBJ2-5; the D call from TCRdb, TRBD1, cannot be confirmed without DNA. Germline V gives CDR1 SQVTM, CDR2 ANQGSEA. The CDR3 totals 12 residues. The CDR3 spells CSVVAGEETQYF.

The chain employs TRBV7-7 and TRBJ1-1; without DNA, the TCRdb call of TRBD1 cannot be checked. The length of the CDR3 is 15 residues. CDR1 and CDR2 (germline): SSHAT, FNYEAQ (reference sequence). CDR3 residues: CASSPFGGRNTEAFF.

This chain connects TRBV15 to TRBJ2-7; TCRdb proposes TRBD2, but this gene call is untestable without DNA. The germline V gene has CDR1 LNHNV and CDR2 YYDKDF (reference sequence). The CDR3 runs 15 residues. The CDR3 sequence is CATSRAAGGAYEQYF. The full variable domain, its missing parts supplied by reference TRBV15 and TRBJ2-7, is DAMVIQNPRYQVTQFGKPVTLSCSQTLNHNVMYWYQQKSSQAPKLLFHYYDKDFNNEADTPDNFQSRRPNTSFCFLDIRSPGLGDTAMYLCATSRAAGGAYEQYFGPGTRLTVT.

V usage is TRBV12-3 or TRBV12-4 and J usage is TRBJ2-1. CDR3 length equals 12 residues. The CDR3 reads CASSRTSNEQFF.

The chain uses TRBV28 and TRBJ2-1; TCRdb calls TRBD2, which cannot be checked without DNA. CDR1 and CDR2 (germline): MDHEN, SYDVKM. The CDR3 length is 15 residues. The CDR3 loop is CASRASAAEFFEQFF.

The V and J genes are TRBV5-6 and TRBJ2-2; as DNA is missing, the TRBD1 call by TCRdb cannot be tested. The CDR3 has 14 amino acids. Germline V gene sequence: CDR1 SGHDT, CDR2 YYEEEE. This CDR3 reads CASLSTGGTGELFF.

The chain joins TRBV6-5 to TRBJ1-2; TCRdb's assignment of TRBD1 cannot be checked, as there is no DNA. This CDR3 region has 13 residues. Per the germline V gene, CDR1 is MNHEY and CDR2 is SVGAGI. The CDR3 loop reads CASSPGQINGYTF.

The chain uses TRBV11-2 and TRBJ2-3; the D call of TRBD2 rests on TCRdb alone, since no DNA is present to check it. Germline assignment: CDR1 SGHAT and CDR2 FQNNGV. CDR3 length: 19 residues. The CDR3: CASSSINTGGLTRADTQYF.

The chain employs TRBV29-1 and TRBJ2-7; TCRdb designates TRBD1, a call that cannot be tested without DNA. Germline CDR1 is SQVTM and CDR2 is ANQGSEA. The CDR3 totals 14 residues. CDR3 region: CSVSEAGSAYEQYF.

V usage is TRBV10-3 and J usage is TRBJ2-7; TCRdb lists TRBD2, though no DNA is available to test this call. CDR3 length: 14 amino acids. CDR1 and CDR2 from the germline V gene are ENHRY and SYGVKD. This CDR3 is CAISEGSGSYEQYF.